Shown below are 29 T cell receptor beta chains from a single sample sequenced in a study of early T cells in non-severe SARS-CoV-2 infection. A single record per CDR3 protein comes from TCRdb applying MiXCR to the 5' RACE reads. The table lists around 44,000 distinct CDR3 sequences, 6% to 8% of them singletons, with 5.8% in the top ten. Source material: whole blood. These receptors were collected from an adult who was a healthcare worker with PCR-confirmed SARS-CoV-2 infection or an uninfected control (not recorded which).

This clonotype was seen many times. This chain links TRBV10-3 with TRBJ2-2; no definite D call. Looked up from germline, CDR1 is ENHRY and CDR2 is SYGVKD. This CDR3 region has 13 residues. The V end was cut by 0 bases, the J end by 7 bases, with 6 bases between. The chain's CDR3 is CAISESSHGELFF. In nucleotides, the CDR3 is TGTGCCATCAGTGAGTCGAGCCACGGGGAGCTGTTTTTT.

The CDR3 loop is CATSETGTGGIDTQYF. The CDR3 DNA follows: TGTGCCACCAGTGAGACCGGGACAGGGGGTATAGATACGCAGTATTTT. The rearrangement links TRBV24-1 to TRBJ2-3; 11 nucleotides match TRBD1. CDR3 size: 16 residues. Germline CDR1 and CDR2: KGHDR and SFDVKD. V lost 4 bases, J lost 5 bases, and 7 bases stayed unmatched.

This clonotype was seen only a few times. V is TRBV13 and J is TRBJ1-6, with D possibly matching TRBD1 (5 bases). CDR1 and CDR2 from the germline V gene are PRHDT and FYEKMQ (reference sequence). V dropped 5 bases and J dropped 10 bases, with 18 bases sitting between them. The CDR3 length is 15 residues. Here the CDR3 reads CASSRGGSGRSPLHF. The CDR3 coding sequence is TGTGCCAGCAGCCGCGGGGGTTCGGGTAGGTCACCCCTCCACTTT.

This clonotype has at least ten counts. This chain links TRBV27 with TRBJ2-4; the match to TRBD1 covers 7 bases. This CDR3 spans 12 amino acids. CDR1 and CDR2 from the germline V gene are MNHEY and SMNVEV (reference sequence). J gave up 5 bases and V 10 bases, and 5 bases lay outside the gene matches. CDR3 sequence reads: CATTGFENIQYF. The CDR3 DNA sequence: TGTGCCACGACAGGGTTCGAAAACATTCAGTACTTC.

This clonotype came up many times. V usage is TRBV6-5 and J usage is TRBJ2-3, with D unresolved. The CDR3 extends over 11 amino acids. The V end lost 6 bases, the J end lost 13 bases, and 14 bases lay between the germline ends. CDR1 is MNHEY and CDR2 is SVGAGI in the germline V gene. In DNA, the CDR3 is TGTGCCAGCAGCCTGGGCAGCATAAAGTATTTT. Translating gives CASSLGSIKYF.

This clonotype was recorded many times. The chain couples TRBV19 to TRBJ1-2; the match to TRBD1 covers 8 bases. CDR3 length: 17 residues. The junction had 17 bases not matched to a gene; V was cut back by 3 bases and J by 8 bases. Germline CDR1 reads LNHDA; CDR2 reads SQIVND (reference sequence). CDR3 sequence: CASSIQIFWTGWDGYTF. For the CDR3, the DNA is TGTGCCAGTAGTATCCAAATATTCTGGACAGGGTGGGACGGCTACACCTTC.

The V call is TRBV27, the J call TRBJ1-1, with 7 bases identical to TRBD1. Looked up from germline, CDR1 is MNHEY and CDR2 is SMNVEV (reference sequence). The V and J ends lost 5 bases and 1 base, in that order; junction bases with no gene match: 10. The CDR3 is made up of 16 amino acids. Here the CDR3 DNA reads TGTGCCAGCAGTCCTCCGACAGGGTGGGGGAACACTGAAGCTTTCTTT. Translation gives CASSPPTGWGNTEAFF.

The chain employs TRBV7-9 and TRBJ2-1, with D unresolved. This CDR3 spans 14 amino acids. The ends were cut back, 3 bases at V and 6 bases at J, with 12 bases in the middle. CDR1 is SEHNR, CDR2 FQNEAQ, per germline (reference sequence). This chain's CDR3 is CASSFERLGNEQFF. The CDR3 DNA reads as TGTGCCAGCAGCTTCGAGAGACTTGGCAATGAGCAGTTCTTC.

This clonotype turned up a few times. The chain carries TRBV27 and TRBJ2-2, with a tentative D call TRBD2 (5 bases). The CDR3 contains 14 residues. Trimming removed 6 bases from V and 3 bases from J, with 11 bases in between. CDR1 MNHEY and CDR2 SMNVEV come from the germline V gene (reference sequence). As DNA, the CDR3 is TGTGCCAGCAGACTAGGGCCCTACACCGGGGAGCTGTTTTTT. It is translated as CASRLGPYTGELFF.

This clonotype was counted ten times or more. The chain links TRBV5-1 to TRBJ2-3; the D gene is possibly TRBD1 (6 bases). The CDR3 is 16 amino acids. V was pared by 2 bases and J by 1 base, with 14 bases between. Per the germline V gene, CDR1 is SGHRS and CDR2 is YFSETQ. This chain's CDR3 is CASSLSPQGGTDTQYF. The CDR3 DNA is TGCGCCAGCAGCTTAAGCCCACAGGGAGGCACAGATACGCAGTATTTT.

In its sample, this clonotype was seen a few times. This chain joins TRBV5-1 and TRBJ1-5; D gene unclear. This CDR3 has 14 amino acids. Germline V gives CDR1 SGHRS, CDR2 YFSETQ. V gave up 0 bases and J gave up 5 bases, with 9 bases separating them. The CDR3 region is CASSLGYGHQPQHF. The DNA of the CDR3 is TGCGCCAGCAGCTTGGGATACGGGCATCAGCCCCAGCATTTT.

This clonotype has at least ten counts. V usage is TRBV10-1 and J usage is TRBJ2-1; 9 nucleotides align to TRBD1. The junction had 10 bases not matched to a gene; V was cut back by 0 bases and J by 4 bases. The CDR3 is made up of 18 amino acids. Per germline, CDR1 WNHNN and CDR2 SYGVQD (reference sequence). CDR3: CASSESRYPDRGYNEQFF. DNA of the CDR3: TGCGCCAGCAGTGAGTCGAGGTATCCGGACAGGGGTTACAATGAGCAGTTCTTC.

This clonotype was seen repeatedly, ten times or more. V is TRBV3-1 and J is TRBJ1-5; the match to TRBD1 covers 8 bases. Trimming at V came to 1 base and at J to 4 bases, leaving 3 bases not matched to a gene. Germline assignment: CDR1 LGHDT and CDR2 YNNKEL (reference sequence). The CDR3 length is 15 residues. CDR3 sequence reads: CASSQGWTGNQPQHF. The CDR3 DNA reads as TGTGCCAGCAGCCAAGGCTGGACAGGGAATCAGCCCCAGCATTTT.

This clonotype showed up many times. The chain has TRBV5-4 and TRBJ1-1; maybe TRBD1 (6 bases). V was trimmed by 0 bases and J by 3 bases, leaving 9 bases between them. The germline gives CDR1 SGHNT, CDR2 YYREEE (reference sequence). The CDR3 runs 14 residues. The CDR3 region is CASSLDREHTEAFF. In nucleotides, the CDR3 is TGTGCCAGCAGCTTGGACAGGGAACACACTGAAGCTTTCTTT.

This clonotype was counted ten times or more. This chain links TRBV28 with TRBJ2-3; TRBD2 matches at 12 bases. The CDR3 extends over 17 amino acids. The V and J ends lost 3 bases and 5 bases, in that order; junction bases with no gene match: 9. Per germline, CDR1 MDHEN and CDR2 SYDVKM. The CDR3 sequence: CASSLGLAGGRQDTQYF. CDR3 sequence (DNA): TGTGCCAGCAGTTTGGGGCTAGCGGGGGGGCGTCAAGATACGCAGTATTTT.

This clonotype was detected ten times or more. The V call is TRBV2, the J call TRBJ2-3; D remains ambiguous. V lost 7 bases and J lost 2, with 7 bases in between. This CDR3 is built from 12 residues. Germline V CDR1 and CDR2: SNHLY, FYNNEI. The CDR3 DNA reads as TGTGCCAGCAAAAGGGCCACAGATACGCAGTATTTT. Its translation: CASKRATDTQYF. Supplemented by reference TRBV2 and TRBJ2-3, the full variable domain reads EPEVTQTPSHQVTQMGQEVILRCVPISNHLYFYWYRQILGQKVEFLVSFYNNEISEKSEIFDDQFSVERPDGSNFTLKIRSTKLEDSAMYFCASKRATDTQYFGPGTRLTVL.

There are many counts of this clonotype. The chain combines TRBV2 with TRBJ2-4, with 13 bases identical to TRBD2. V was pared by 6 bases and J by 2 bases, with 4 bases of the junction left unmatched. Germline V gene data show CDR1 as SNHLY and CDR2 as FYNNEI. The CDR3 covers 16 residues. Written as DNA, the CDR3 is TGTGCCAGCAGGGAGGGACTAGCGGGGCCCAAAAACATTCAGTACTTC. Translated: CASREGLAGPKNIQYF.

This clonotype was counted many times. J is TRBJ2-2 and V is TRBV29-1; D call uncertain. Trimming cost V 2 bases and J 6 bases, with 10 bases left between them. CDR1 and CDR2 (germline): SQVTM, ANQGSEA. This CDR3 is built from 13 residues. The chain's CDR3 is CSVERVSPGELFF. In DNA form, the CDR3 reads TGCAGCGTTGAAAGGGTTAGCCCCGGGGAGCTGTTTTTT.

In its sample, this clonotype was seen a few times. The chain has TRBV21-1 and TRBJ1-4. TRBV21-1 is a documented pseudogene. The CDR3 contains 12 residues. The CDR3 here is CASSHEKEKLFF. The CDR3 DNA reads TGTGCCAGCAGCCATGAAAAAGAAAAACTGTTTTTT.

This clonotype was seen ten or more times. The chain uses TRBV14 and TRBJ2-7; 8 bases are shared with TRBD2. This CDR3 has 14 amino acids. The V gene end was trimmed by 3 bases and the J gene end by 4 bases; junction bases not matched to a gene: 5. Germline V gene sequence: CDR1 SGHDN, CDR2 FVKESK. CDR3 loop: CASSQAGLEYEQYF. The CDR3 bases are TGTGCCAGCAGCCAGGCGGGACTAGAGTACGAGCAGTACTTC.

This clonotype was seen ten or more times. J is TRBJ2-3 and V is TRBV28; TRBD2 matches 10 bases. Germline-derived CDR1 and CDR2 are MDHEN and SYDVKM. Trimming removed 6 bases from V and 4 bases from J; junction bases left unmatched: 7. The CDR3 has 15 residues. CDR3 in DNA: TGTGCCAGCAGGGCGCAGCGGGGGGGAGCAGATACGCAGTATTTT. Amino acids: CASRAQRGGADTQYF.

This clonotype has ten or more counts. V and J are TRBV2 and TRBJ2-7; 8 bases agree with TRBD1. The junction had 8 bases not matched to a gene; V was cut back by 6 bases and J by 7 bases. CDR1 and CDR2 from the germline V gene are SNHLY and FYNNEI. This CDR3 contains 13 residues. CDR3 nucleotides: TGTGCCAGCAGAGGGACAGGCGTTGGGGAGCAGTACTTC. It specifies CASRGTGVGEQYF.

This chain links TRBV12-3 or TRBV12-4 with TRBJ1-4, with D maybe TRBD1 (6 bases). There are 16 residues in the CDR3. V gave up 4 bases and J gave up 7 bases, with 19 bases separating them. The CDR3 is CASSSYRYRDGEKLFF. The CDR3 nucleotides read TGTGCCAGCAGTTCATACCGCTACAGGGACGGTGAAAAACTGTTTTTT.

This clonotype was seen a single time. Given a much more abundant clone one base away, this may be a read error. The rearrangement joins TRBV10-3 to TRBJ2-3, with D perhaps TRBD1 or TRBD2 (5 bases each). CDR1 and CDR2 from the germline V gene are ENHRY and SYGVKD. The CDR3 covers 13 residues. The V gene lost 8 bases and the J gene lost 1 base, with 10 bases spanning the gap. In DNA form, the CDR3 reads TGTGCCATCGGGGCGAGGGGCACAGATACGCAGTATTTT. This translates into CAIGARGTDTQYF.

This clonotype occurred many times. The chain carries TRBV6-6 and TRBJ2-7; D is ambiguous. Trimming removed 1 base at V and 1 base at J, with 11 bases between. There are 15 residues in the CDR3. Germline V lookup: CDR1 MNHNY, CDR2 SVGAGI (reference sequence). The CDR3 protein is CASSYWADESYEQYF. The CDR3 nucleotides read TGTGCCAGCAGTTACTGGGCAGACGAATCCTACGAGCAGTACTTC.

This clonotype was found many times. The chain has TRBV29-1 and TRBJ2-1; 8 positions agree with TRBD1. CDR3 length: 12 amino acids. J gave up 5 bases and V 7 bases, and 4 bases lay outside the gene matches. Germline values: CDR1 SQVTM, CDR2 ANQGSEA. The DNA of the CDR3 is TGCAGCGGACAGGGGAACCACAATGAGCAGTTCTTC. Protein sequence: CSGQGNHNEQFF.

This clonotype was seen at least ten times. V is TRBV28 and J is TRBJ2-2; D is perhaps TRBD1 (6 bases). V was cut by 7 bases and J by 2 bases, with 14 bases left in between. Germline CDR1 reads MDHEN; CDR2 reads SYDVKM. The CDR3 is 15 residues long. The CDR3 loop is CASNPADSNTGELFF. Written as DNA, the CDR3 is TGTGCCAGCAATCCAGCGGACAGCAACACCGGGGAGCTGTTTTTT.

This clonotype was found many times. The gene calls are TRBV4-3 and TRBJ2-1, with a tentative D call TRBD1 (6 bases). This CDR3 comprises 14 residues. Germline V lookup: CDR1 LGHNA, CDR2 YSLEER. Between the trimmed V and J ends, which lost 4 bases and 0 bases, there was a span of 7 bases. The CDR3: CASSRGGSYNEQFF. The DNA for the CDR3 is TGCGCCAGCAGCCGAGGGGGCTCCTACAATGAGCAGTTCTTC.

This clonotype was counted at least ten times. The chain joins TRBV6-5 to TRBJ2-7; D is unresolved. Germline V gene sequence: CDR1 MNHEY, CDR2 SVGAGI. V lost 0 bases and J lost 9, with 9 bases in between. The CDR3 runs 12 residues. The CDR3, as DNA: TGTGCCAGCAGTTACTCGAACGGTCGGCAGTACTTC. This translates into CASSYSNGRQYF.